The 11 T cell receptor beta chains below come from one sample, sequenced in a study of T cells in Graves' hyperthyroidism and ophthalmopathy. Amplified regions were TCR beta CDR3 sequences from RNA transcripts. A first-round RT-PCR of the TCR CDR3 used the HTBI primer set. TCRdb re-called the multiplex PCR reads with MiXCR, one entry per CDR3 protein. This sample has about 200,000 distinct CDR3 sequences, with about 17% found just once. Sequencing was carried out using blood. Receptor source: a woman aged 50 to 65 with Graves' hyperthyroidism.

In nucleotides, the CDR3 is TGTGCCAGCAGCCAACAGTTGAACTCCTACAATGAGCAGTTCTTC. The encoded protein is CASSQQLNSYNEQFF. The V and J genes are TRBV14 and TRBJ2-1; unclear D gene. In germline, CDR1 is SGHDN, CDR2 FVKESK. Between the trimmed V and J ends, which lost 2 bases and 0 bases, there was a span of 8 bases. This CDR3 has 15 amino acids.

This clonotype was seen ten or more times. The chain recombines TRBV20-1 with TRBJ1-4, with D uncertain. Trimming cost V 3 bases and J 8 bases, with 10 bases left between them. Germline CDR1 DFQATT, CDR2 SNEGSKA (reference sequence). This CDR3 spans 12 amino acids. CDR3 coding DNA: TGCAGTGCTAGGGACCAAACAGAAAAACTGTTTTTT. Translating gives CSARDQTEKLFF.

J is TRBJ2-1 and V is TRBV7-9; TRBD1 matches at 7 bases. Germline-derived CDR1 and CDR2 are SEHNR and FQNEAQ (reference sequence). V trimming: 5 bases; J trimming: 7 bases; junction bases outside the gene matches: 5. The CDR3 is 13 amino acids. DNA of the CDR3: TGTGCCAGCAGCCGACAGGGTAGTAATGAGCAGTTCTTC. Translation gives CASSRQGSNEQFF.

The chain employs TRBV19 and TRBJ2-7; no firm D call. Germline V gene data show CDR1 as LNHDA and CDR2 as SQIVND (reference sequence). Trimming removed 6 bases from V and 0 bases from J, with 9 bases in between. This CDR3 has 13 residues. The CDR3 bases are TGTGCCAGTAGCTACGGGTTCTCCTACGAGCAGTACTTC. It translates to CASSYGFSYEQYF. Drawing the rest from reference TRBV19 and TRBJ2-7, the complete variable domain is DGGITQSPKYLFRKEGQNVTLSCEQNLNHDAMYWYRQDPGQGLRLIYYSQIVNDFQKGDIAEGYSVSREKKESFPLTVTSAQKNPTAFYLCASSYGFSYEQYFGPGTRLTVT.

This clonotype was observed a handful of times. The gene calls are TRBV9 and TRBJ2-5; the D gene is possibly TRBD1 (6 bases). This CDR3 comprises 15 residues. Trimming left V 0 bases short and J 5 bases short, with 14 bases between. In germline, CDR1 is SGDLS, CDR2 YYNGEE. CDR3 DNA sequence: TGTGCCAGCAGCGTAGCGGCCCGAAGGGGGGAGACCCAGTACTTC. Amino acids: CASSVAARRGETQYF. Complete variable domain (other parts from reference TRBV9 and TRBJ2-5): DSGVTQTPKHLITATGQRVTLRCSPRSGDLSVYWYQQSLDQGLQFLIQYYNGEERAKGNILERFSAQQFPDLHSELNLSSLELGDSALYFCASSVAARRGETQYFGPGTRLLVL.

Comment on this clonotype: One base away lies a much larger clone, so this may be a sequencing read error. The chain couples TRBV5-6 to TRBJ2-5, with D perhaps TRBD1 (5 bases). Germline V CDR1 and CDR2: SGHDT, YYEEEE. The CDR3 contains 14 residues. In nucleotides, the CDR3 is TGTGCCAGCAGCTTGGGATGGGGCCAAGAGACCCAGCACTTC. Translating it yields CASSLGWGQETQHF.

The chain carries TRBV20-1 and TRBJ2-7; the D gene could be TRBD1 or TRBD2 (5 bases each). This CDR3 has 16 residues. Per the germline V gene, CDR1 is DFQATT and CDR2 is SNEGSKA (reference sequence). V lost 0 bases, J lost 2 bases, and 17 bases lay in between. CDR3 sequence (DNA): TGCAGTGCTAGAGAGGGCCGGGGCCCGAGCCCCTACGAGCAGTACTTC. Its translation: CSAREGRGPSPYEQYF.

This clonotype was picked up a small number of times. The chain employs TRBV27 and TRBJ1-5; D call uncertain. There are 14 residues in the CDR3. V was trimmed by 6 bases and J by 3 bases, leaving 12 bases between them. The germline CDR1 and CDR2 sequences are MNHEY and SMNVEV (reference sequence). As DNA, the CDR3 is TGTGCCAGCAGCGACGTCCGTAACAATCAGCCCCAGCATTTT. This sequence encodes CASSDVRNNQPQHF.

This clonotype came up many times. This chain joins TRBV2 and TRBJ1-2, with D perhaps TRBD1 (5 bases). CDR1 is SNHLY, CDR2 FYNNEI, per germline. V was clipped by 3 bases and J by 3 bases, with 8 bases between them. The CDR3 extends over 13 amino acids. Here the CDR3 DNA reads TGTGCCAGCAGTGATCAGACAGACTATGGCTACACCTTC. Translating it yields CASSDQTDYGYTF.

This clonotype occurred many times. The V gene is TRBV30, the J gene TRBJ2-7; tentatively, D is TRBD2 (6 bases). The CDR3 length is 18 residues. Looked up from germline, CDR1 is GTSNPN and CDR2 is SVGIG (reference sequence). V dropped 3 bases and J dropped 3 bases, with 27 bases sitting between them. The CDR3 coding sequence is TGTGCCTGGAGAGGGGTTGGTGCCAAGGCGGGACCGATCTACGAGCAGTACTTC. Its translation is CAWRGVGAKAGPIYEQYF.

This clonotype appeared a few times. This sequence joins TRBV28 and TRBJ1-2, with D unresolved. Germline CDR1 MDHEN, CDR2 SYDVKM. The V end was cut by 10 bases, the J end by 6 bases, with 9 bases between. The CDR3 loop spans 10 amino acids. The CDR3 protein is CATGANGYTF. CDR3 nucleotides: TGTGCCACGGGCGCTAATGGCTACACCTTC.